These 32 T cell receptor beta chains came from one sample sequenced in a study of OX40 agonist ivuxolimab in advanced cancers. Only in-frame clones appear in the TCRdb table, and some are missing; sequencing was by immunoSEQ multiplex PCR. The sample lists some 76,000 clones, around 86% occurring once. Sequencing was performed on CD4+ or CD8+ T cells sorted from blood, taken in a trial of the OX40 agonist ivuxolimab. These receptors were obtained from an adult with an advanced solid tumor such as melanoma, head and neck, liver or kidney cancer.

CDR3 region: CASSLAAGTYEQYF. Written as DNA, the CDR3 is TGTGCCAGCAGCTTAGCGGCAGGGACCTACGAGCAGTACTTC. The chain uses TRBV7-6 and TRBJ2-7; D might be TRBD1 (5 bases). Between the trimmed V and J ends, which lost 0 bases and 2 bases, there was a span of 8 bases. The CDR3 is 14 amino acids. CDR1 and CDR2 (germline): SGHVS, FNYEAQ.

CDR3 amino acids: CASSSQGPSAYGYTF. In nucleotides, the CDR3 is TGCGCCAGCAGCTCACAGGGCCCGTCTGCTTATGGCTACACCTTC. This sequence joins TRBV5-1 and TRBJ1-2; maybe TRBD1 (6 bases). The CDR3 consists of 15 residues. Germline CDR1 reads SGHRS; CDR2 reads YFSETQ. Trimming removed 3 bases at V and 5 bases at J, with 17 bases between.

The CDR3 loop reads CASSGGGDTQYF. CDR3 DNA sequence: TGCGCCAGCAGCGGAGGCGGGGATACGCAGTATTTT. The chain joins TRBV5-1 to TRBJ2-3; TRBD2 is a possible D gene (5 bases). CDR1 is SGHRS, CDR2 YFSETQ, per germline. V lost 4 bases and J lost 6, with 9 bases in between. The CDR3 runs to 12 residues. Combining the CDR3 with reference TRBV5-1 and TRBJ2-3 gives the whole variable domain KAGVTQTPRYLIKTRGQQVTLSCSPISGHRSVSWYQQTPGQGLQFLFEYFSETQRNKGNFPGRFSGRQFSNSRSEMNVSTLELGDSALYLCASSGGGDTQYFGPGTRLTVL.

The chain couples TRBV11-2 to TRBJ1-1; 7 bases align to TRBD1. The V gene end was trimmed by 5 bases and the J gene end by 1 base; junction bases not matched to a gene: 10. Germline-derived CDR1 and CDR2 are SGHAT and FQNNGV. This CDR3 has 16 residues. The CDR3 nucleotides read TGTGCCAGCAGCCTAACGTGGGGACAGAAGAACACTGAAGCTTTCTTT. The encoded protein is CASSLTWGQKNTEAFF.

This clone was counted a single time. The rearrangement uses TRBV7-2 and TRBJ2-2; 10 nucleotides align to TRBD2. After removal of 6 bases from V and 6 bases from J, the junction contained 16 bases not matched to a gene. This CDR3 comprises 18 residues. CDR1 SGHTA and CDR2 FQGNSA come from the germline V gene. The CDR3 bases are TGTGCCAGCAGACGATGGGGCGGCCCTAGCGGGAGCGCCGGGGAGCTGTTTTTT. This codes for CASRRWGGPSGSAGELFF.

This clone turned up a few times. V and J are TRBV9 and TRBJ2-2; tentatively, D is TRBD2 (5 bases). This CDR3 region has 19 residues. The ends were cut back, 4 bases at V and 0 bases at J, with 22 bases in the middle. The germline gives CDR1 SGDLS, CDR2 YYNGEE. CDR3 nucleotides: TGTGCCAGCAGCCCTCGGACTCCCTTTGCTGCTTCGAACACCGGGGAGCTGTTTTTT. Translated: CASSPRTPFAASNTGELFF.

The rearrangement joins TRBV9 to TRBJ2-1; possible D gene TRBD2, 6 bases. In germline, CDR1 is SGDLS, CDR2 YYNGEE. The germline V and J ends were trimmed by 0 bases and 12 bases, with 16 bases remaining between them. The CDR3 loop spans 14 amino acids. CDR3 bases: TGTGCCAGCAGCGTAGCTTTGGGGGGTTACGGGCAGTTCTTC. Translation gives CASSVALGGYGQFF.

V is TRBV30 and J is TRBJ2-7; 10 nucleotides match TRBD2. The CDR3 is 14 amino acids. CDR1 and CDR2 (germline): GTSNPN, SVGIG (reference sequence). V shed 2 bases and J 3 bases; nucleotides not matched to a gene: 4. This CDR3 is CAWSRVAGGYEQYF. The DNA of the CDR3 is TGTGCCTGGAGTAGGGTAGCGGGGGGCTACGAGCAGTACTTC.

The rearrangement joins TRBV30 to TRBJ2-7, with a tentative D call TRBD2 (6 bases). The germline V and J ends were trimmed by 2 bases and 5 bases, with 22 bases remaining between them. The CDR3 runs to 16 residues. CDR1 and CDR2 (germline): GTSNPN, SVGIG (reference sequence). The CDR3 protein is CAWSLPMPGRGNEQYF. Written as DNA, the CDR3 is TGTGCCTGGAGTCTACCCATGCCGGGGCGGGGAAACGAGCAGTACTTC.

The rearrangement joins TRBV7-3 to TRBJ2-2, with D unresolved. The CDR3 sequence is 16 residues long. V dropped 5 bases and J dropped 0 bases, with 13 bases sitting between them. Germline lookup yields CDR1 SGHTA and CDR2 FQGTGA. The DNA of the CDR3 is TGTGCCAGCAGCCTCATGGGTGATCCGAACACCGGGGAGCTGTTTTTT. Amino acids: CASSLMGDPNTGELFF.

This clone was detected a few times. The rearrangement uses TRBV10-3 and TRBJ2-2, with D perhaps being TRBD1 or TRBD2 (5 bases each). Germline V gene data show CDR1 as ENHRY and CDR2 as SYGVKD. The CDR3 length is 14 residues. Trimming took off 7 bases at V and 5 bases at J, with 14 bases between the two ends. The CDR3 is CAINPGARTGELFF. CDR3 in DNA: TGTGCCATCAACCCCGGGGCAAGGACCGGGGAGCTGTTTTTT.

The chain couples TRBV28 to TRBJ1-1; TRBD1 agrees at 8 bases. J lost 1 base, V lost 7 bases, and 8 bases had no gene match. The CDR3 extends over 15 amino acids. Germline CDR1 and CDR2: MDHEN and SYDVKM. The DNA of the CDR3 is TGTGCCAGCACCAATCCTCAGGGGGCGAACACTGAAGCTTTCTTT. It yields the protein CASTNPQGANTEAFF.

J is TRBJ2-3 and V is TRBV27; D call uncertain. This CDR3 region has 15 residues. V lost 3 bases and J lost 5, with 15 bases in between. Looked up from germline, CDR1 is MNHEY and CDR2 is SMNVEV (reference sequence). CDR3 loop: CASSLTPLGGDTQYF. The CDR3, as DNA: TGTGCCAGCAGTTTGACCCCCTTGGGCGGAGATACGCAGTATTTT.

V gene TRBV27 combines with J gene TRBJ2-6; D remains ambiguous. This CDR3 has 15 amino acids. V gave up 6 bases and J gave up 4 bases, with 13 bases separating them. Germline CDR1 reads MNHEY; CDR2 reads SMNVEV (reference sequence). The CDR3 DNA reads TGTGCCAGCAGCTTCGGAAATTCCGGGGCCAACGTCCTGACTTTC. Protein product: CASSFGNSGANVLTF.

This chain links TRBV10-3 with TRBJ2-1, with 8 nucleotides matching TRBD2. J was trimmed by 3 bases and V by 0 bases; bases with no gene match: 7. The CDR3 loop spans 17 amino acids. Germline lookup yields CDR1 ENHRY and CDR2 SYGVKD. In DNA form, the CDR3 reads TGTGCCATCAGTGAGTCGGGAAGCGGGAGTGGCTACAATGAGCAGTTCTTC. This sequence encodes CAISESGSGSGYNEQFF.

The chain carries TRBV28 and TRBJ2-7; 8 positions match TRBD1. In germline, CDR1 is MDHEN, CDR2 SYDVKM. The CDR3 is made up of 15 amino acids. Losses at the gene ends were 7 bases for V and 4 bases for J; bases not matched to a gene: 12. CDR3 protein: CASNLAKTGAYEQYF. In DNA form, the CDR3 reads TGTGCCAGCAACCTCGCGAAGACAGGGGCTTACGAGCAGTACTTC.

The chain has TRBV10-3 and TRBJ2-3, with 14 bases identical to TRBD2. Germline V CDR1 and CDR2: ENHRY, SYGVKD. Trimming cost V 6 bases and J 2 bases; bases outside gene matches: 10. CDR3 length equals 18 residues. The CDR3: CAIRPGLAGEEYTDTQYF. For the CDR3, the DNA is TGTGCCATCAGGCCGGGACTAGCGGGAGAGGAGTACACAGATACGCAGTATTTT.

The chain is built from TRBV12-2 and TRBJ2-2; TRBD2, as called in the table, went unchecked against the DNA. TRBV12-2 is a pseudogene locus. The CDR3 spans 17 residues. The chain's CDR3 is CASRLPQGLECGGELFF. CDR3 bases: TGTGCAAGTCGCTTGCCCCAAGGACTAGAATGCGGCGGGGAGCTGTTTTTT.

V gene TRBV11-2 combines with J gene TRBJ1-4; D is unresolved. The V end lost 4 bases, the J end lost 2 bases, and 11 bases lay between the germline ends. Germline assignment: CDR1 SGHAT and CDR2 FQNNGV. This CDR3 spans 15 amino acids. The CDR3 spells CASSSLTDTNEKLFF. The CDR3 DNA follows: TGTGCCAGCAGCTCTTTGACGGATACTAATGAAAAACTGTTTTTT.

The gene calls are TRBV5-1 and TRBJ2-7; the D gene is possibly TRBD2 (6 bases). Germline assignment: CDR1 SGHRS and CDR2 YFSETQ. The CDR3 extends over 14 amino acids. V was cut by 0 bases and J by 4 bases, with 11 bases left in between. CDR3 protein: CASSLGGVVYEQYF. The DNA for the CDR3 is TGCGCCAGCAGCTTGGGCGGGGTAGTATACGAGCAGTACTTC.

This chain joins TRBV5-4 and TRBJ2-7; D is unresolved. Trimming took 0 bases from V and 11 from J, leaving 12 bases between them. CDR1 is SGHNT and CDR2 is YYREEE in the germline V gene (reference sequence). The CDR3 totals 12 residues. The CDR3 here is CASSLGTSREYF. CDR3 sequence (DNA): TGTGCCAGCAGCTTGGGAACCTCCCGCGAGTACTTC.

This chain uses TRBV30 with TRBJ1-1; no definite D call. Germline loops: CDR1 GTSNPN, CDR2 SVGIG (reference sequence). CDR3 length: 11 amino acids. V was clipped by 4 bases and J by 8 bases, with 11 bases between them. The CDR3 nucleotides read TGTGCCTGGACCCTTTCGGGAGAAGCTTTCTTT. Its translation: CAWTLSGEAFF. Filled out from reference TRBV30 and TRBJ1-1, the complete variable domain reads SQTIHQWPATLVQPVGSPLSLECTVEGTSNPNLYWYRQAAGRGLQLLFYSVGIGQISSEVPQNLSASRPQDRQFILSSKKLLLSDSGFYLCAWTLSGEAFFGQGTRLTVV.

The chain has TRBV11-2 and TRBJ2-3, with 11 bases aligning to TRBD2. The CDR3 spans 17 residues. CDR1 and CDR2 (germline): SGHAT, FQNNGV. The V segment lost 1 base and the J segment 2 bases; nucleotides outside the gene matches: 5. The CDR3 spells CASSLGLSGGATDTQYF. The DNA of the CDR3 is TGTGCCAGCAGCTTAGGGCTTAGCGGGGGGGCCACAGATACGCAGTATTTT.

The chain combines TRBV19 with TRBJ2-3, with 7 bases identical to TRBD2. CDR3 length: 14 amino acids. Looked up from germline, CDR1 is LNHDA and CDR2 is SQIVND (reference sequence). The V and J ends lost 3 bases and 2 bases, in that order; junction bases with no gene match: 2. CDR3 residues: CASSIGGITDTQYF. The CDR3 DNA sequence: TGTGCCAGTAGTATCGGGGGGATCACAGATACGCAGTATTTT.

This clone turned up a few times. The chain links TRBV14 to TRBJ1-2, with D unclear. Between the trimmed V and J ends, which lost 3 bases and 6 bases, there was a span of 8 bases. The CDR3 has 12 amino acids. The germline V gene has CDR1 SGHDN and CDR2 FVKESK. The DNA for the CDR3 is TGTGCCAGCAGCCAGGGAAGACATGGCTACACCTTC. Residues: CASSQGRHGYTF.

The V gene is TRBV30, the J gene TRBJ2-4; TRBD1 matches at 7 bases. CDR1 and CDR2 from the germline V gene are GTSNPN and SVGIG (reference sequence). This CDR3 has 15 residues. V lost 3 bases, J lost 2 bases, and 7 bases stayed unmatched. The CDR3 DNA follows: TGTGCCTGGAGGGTCTCGACAGGGTCCAAAAACATTCAGTACTTC. As protein: CAWRVSTGSKNIQYF.

The chain has TRBV9 and TRBJ2-3; 8 bases match TRBD2. The junction had 10 bases not matched to a gene; V was cut back by 4 bases and J by 3 bases. The CDR3 covers 16 residues. CDR1 and CDR2 (germline): SGDLS, YYNGEE. The CDR3, as DNA: TGTGCCAGCAGCCCCCCCCCGGGAGGGCCGACAGATACGCAGTATTTT. Protein: CASSPPPGGPTDTQYF.

The J gene is TRBJ1-6, the V gene TRBV4-1; D is possibly TRBD1 (6 bases). Looked up from germline, CDR1 is MGHRA and CDR2 is YSYEKL. V was clipped by 0 bases and J by 0 bases, with 9 bases between them. The CDR3 has 17 amino acids. CDR3 sequence (DNA): TGCGCCAGCAGCCAAGAAAGACAGGTCTCCTATAATTCACCCCTCCACTTT. Residues: CASSQERQVSYNSPLHF.

The chain links TRBV19 to TRBJ1-1, with D tentatively TRBD1 (6 bases). CDR1 and CDR2 (germline): LNHDA, SQIVND (reference sequence). The length of the CDR3 is 12 residues. Trimming took off 8 bases at V and 6 bases at J, with 13 bases between the two ends. The CDR3, as DNA: TGTGCCAGTGTTAACAGGGCCCCTGAAGCTTTCTTT. Residues: CASVNRAPEAFF. Using reference TRBV19 and TRBJ1-1 for the parts outside the CDR3, the full variable domain is DGGITQSPKYLFRKEGQNVTLSCEQNLNHDAMYWYRQDPGQGLRLIYYSQIVNDFQKGDIAEGYSVSREKKESFPLTVTSAQKNPTAFYLCASVNRAPEAFFGQGTRLTVV.

The CDR3 is CASSQEVTGYYGYTF. CDR3 nucleotides: TGTGCCAGCTCACAGGAAGTTACAGGGTACTATGGCTACACCTTC. The chain recombines TRBV18 with TRBJ1-2, with D possibly being TRBD1 (6 bases). The V end lost 4 bases, the J end lost 3 bases, and 15 bases lay between the germline ends. CDR3 length equals 15 residues. Looked up from germline, CDR1 is KGHSH and CDR2 is LQKENI.

This clone occurred a few times. This chain joins TRBV5-1 and TRBJ1-2, with D possibly being TRBD1 (5 bases). The length of the CDR3 is 16 residues. The V end lost 0 bases, the J end lost 8 bases, and 20 bases lay between the germline ends. The germline CDR1 and CDR2 sequences are SGHRS and YFSETQ. CDR3 nucleotide sequence: TGCGCCAGCAGCTTGGTTACAGGCGAAGACGCCACAGGCTACACCTTC. Translation gives CASSLVTGEDATGYTF.

This chain uses TRBV7-2 with TRBJ1-2; the D gene is possibly TRBD1 (5 bases). Germline CDR1 SGHTA, CDR2 FQGNSA. V lost 7 bases, J lost 3 bases, and 18 bases lay in between. There are 15 residues in the CDR3. The CDR3 bases are TGTGCCAGCAACCCATCAGGCAGGGCGGACTATGGCTACACCTTC. Translation gives CASNPSGRADYGYTF.